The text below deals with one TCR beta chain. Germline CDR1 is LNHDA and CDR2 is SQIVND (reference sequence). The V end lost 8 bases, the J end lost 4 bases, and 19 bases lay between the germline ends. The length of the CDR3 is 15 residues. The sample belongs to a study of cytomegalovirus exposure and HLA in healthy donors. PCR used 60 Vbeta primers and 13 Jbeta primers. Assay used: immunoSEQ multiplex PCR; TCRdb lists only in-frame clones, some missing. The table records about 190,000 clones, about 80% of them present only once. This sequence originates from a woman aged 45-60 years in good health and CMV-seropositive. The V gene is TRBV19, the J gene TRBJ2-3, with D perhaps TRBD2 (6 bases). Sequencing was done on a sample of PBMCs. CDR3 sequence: CASQGGNLAPDTQYF. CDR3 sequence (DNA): TGTGCCAGTCAAGGCGGGAACCTGGCCCCAGATACGCAGTATTTT.